This T cell receptor (beta chain) comes out of a study of blood T cell repertoires in COVID-19. The study recruited people aged about 18 to 90 years across about two dozen US areas. Clinical history as reported by participants underpinned cohort assignment. Method: immunoSEQ multiplex PCR; TCRdb's copy keeps in-frame clones and lacks some. The sample comprises approximately 210,000 clones, roughly 90% of which are singletons, and approximately 7.6% rests with the top ten. Trimming pared 2 bases from V and 1 base from J, leaving 12 bases between. CDR1 and CDR2 (germline): LNHNV, YYDKDF (reference sequence). The length of the CDR3 is 15 residues.

Source material: PBMCs or T cells enriched from blood (not recorded which). J is TRBJ2-7 and V is TRBV15; D is unclear. This receptor was taken from a woman in her late teens or twenties who had recovered from COVID-19. CDR3 sequence: CATSRMPRVSYEQYF. CDR3 nucleotides: TGTGCCACCAGCAGAATGCCACGGGTTTCCTACGAGCAGTACTTC.